This is a list of T cell receptor beta chains from one sample in a study of OX40 agonist ivuxolimab in advanced cancers. Some clones are missing from TCRdb's copy, which holds only in-frame ones; the method was immunoSEQ multiplex PCR. The sample comprises roughly 75,000 clones, approximately 86% of which are singletons, and about 1% rests with the top ten. The sequencing used CD4+ or CD8+ T cells sorted from blood, collected in a trial of the OX40 agonist ivuxolimab. These receptors all come from an adult with an advanced solid tumor such as melanoma, head and neck, liver or kidney cancer. Each CDR3 is given with its conserved first and last residue. D genes are given only for firm matches. Not all rows give a size; the values are once, few, many and, for expanded clones, a class.

d_gene	abundance	v_gene	j_gene	CDR3aa	CDR3nt
NA	NA	TRBV5-1	TRBJ2-2	CASSEGGRYTGELFF	TGCGCCAGCAGCGAGGGGGGCAGATACACCGGGGAGCTGTTTTTT
TRBD1	NA	TRBV19	TRBJ1-5	CASHGTGGSNQPQHF	TGTGCCAGTCACGGGACAGGGGGTAGCAATCAGCCCCAGCATTTT
TRBD1	NA	TRBV6-1	TRBJ2-1	CASRRGQGSYNEQFF	TGTGCCAGCAGACGCGGACAGGGCTCCTACAATGAGCAGTTCTTC
NA	NA	TRBV6-6	TRBJ2-1	CASSPQNEQFF	TGTGCCAGCAGCCCCCAGAATGAGCAGTTCTTC
TRBD1	NA	TRBV5-4	TRBJ2-3	CASSRDRGGTDTQYF	TGTGCCAGCAGCCGGGACAGGGGTGGCACAGATACGCAGTATTTT
NA	NA	TRBV7-3	TRBJ1-2	CASSLIHGDASGYTF	TGTGCCAGCAGCTTAATTCACGGGGACGCGAGTGGCTACACCTTC
NA	NA	TRBV7-8	TRBJ1-3	CASSFTGFGNTIYF	TGTGCCAGCAGCTTTACCGGGTTCGGAAACACCATATATTTT
NA	once	TRBV28	TRBJ2-6	CASSQAGSSGANVLTF	TGTGCCAGCAGTCAGGCCGGCTCATCTGGGGCCAACGTCCTGACTTTC
NA	NA	TRBV5-1	TRBJ2-5	CASSRGTKETQYF	TGCGCCAGCAGCCGAGGGACGAAAGAGACCCAGTACTTC
NA	NA	TRBV21-1	TRBJ1-1	CASSKAGDTEAFF	TGTGCCAGCAGCAAAGCAGGAGACACTGAAGCTTTCTTT
NA	NA	TRBV9	TRBJ2-3	CASSVATWNQARLGDTQYF	TGTGCCAGCAGCGTAGCTACATGGAATCAGGCGAGACTAGGAGATACGCAGTATTTT
NA	NA	TRBV6-5	TRBJ1-5	CASSYAGGNQPQHF	TGTGCCAGCAGTTACGCGGGAGGCAATCAGCCCCAGCATTTT
NA	NA	TRBV6-1	TRBJ1-1	CASSEGGTPGTEAFF	TGTGCCAGCAGTGAAGGTGGGACCCCGGGCACTGAAGCTTTCTTT
TRBD2	NA	TRBV11-2	TRBJ2-1	CASSSTLAGGPRFNEQFF	TGTGCCAGCAGCTCTACCCTAGCGGGAGGGCCTAGGTTCAATGAGCAGTTCTTC
NA	once	TRBV5-1	TRBJ1-2	CASSFGWRDGYTF	TGCGCCAGCAGCTTTGGATGGAGGGATGGCTACACCTTC
NA	NA	TRBV6-1	TRBJ1-2	CASSELGRDLGYTF	TGTGCCAGCAGTGAATTGGGACGGGATTTGGGCTACACCTTC
NA	NA	TRBV27	TRBJ2-1	CASSLSWRGSYNEQFF	TGTGCCAGCAGTTTATCGTGGCGGGGCTCCTACAATGAGCAGTTCTTC
TRBD1	NA	TRBV11-2	TRBJ1-5	CASSLDVTGGGNQPQHF	TGTGCCAGCAGCTTAGATGTGACAGGGGGTGGCAATCAGCCCCAGCATTTT
NA	NA	TRBV18	TRBJ1-1	CASSRDGKAEAFF	TGTGCCAGCTCACGGGACGGGAAGGCTGAAGCTTTCTTT
TRBD1	NA	TRBV6-1	TRBJ2-7	CASNRPGGTSEQYF	TGTGCCAGCAATCGGCCAGGGGGAACTAGCGAGCAGTACTTC
NA	NA	TRBV7-2	TRBJ1-2	CASSAGIGYGYTF	TGTGCCAGCAGCGCAGGAATCGGCTATGGCTACACCTTC
NA	NA	TRBV27	TRBJ2-7	CASRPPGPSEEQYF	TGTGCCAGCAGACCCCCGGGACCCTCGGAGGAGCAGTACTTC
TRBD1	NA	TRBV10-2	TRBJ1-2	CASGQANYGYTF	TGCGCCAGCGGACAGGCTAACTATGGCTACACCTTC
TRBD2	few	TRBV7-3	TRBJ2-1	CASSSGTSGGNEQFF	TGTGCCAGCAGCTCAGGGACTAGCGGGGGCAATGAGCAGTTCTTC
TRBD2	once	TRBV5-4	TRBJ2-1	CASSLPGLAGNNEQFF	TGTGCCAGCAGCTTGCCGGGACTAGCGGGCAACAATGAGCAGTTCTTC
NA	NA	TRBV11-2	TRBJ2-1	CASSSTYTGRNEQFF	TGTGCCAGCAGCTCCACTTATACCGGTAGGAATGAGCAGTTCTTC
NA	once	TRBV6-1	TRBJ2-7	CASRITWNPLYEQYF	TGTGCCAGCCGTATTACTTGGAACCCCCTCTACGAGCAGTACTTC
NA	NA	TRBV10-3	TRBJ2-3	CATTGTTTDTQYF	TGTGCCACCACAGGGACTACCACAGATACGCAGTATTTT
TRBD1	NA	TRBV4-3	TRBJ1-2	CASSQRQGSHYGYTF	TGCGCCAGCAGCCAGCGACAGGGGTCACACTATGGCTACACCTTC
NA	NA	TRBV7-9	TRBJ2-7	CASSRLLSGQYF	TGTGCCAGCAGCCGACTGCTTAGCGGGCAGTACTTC
NA	NA	TRBV6-6	TRBJ2-7	CASTIGGGSSYEQYF	TGTGCCAGCACGATAGGGGGAGGGAGCTCCTACGAGCAGTACTTC
NA	NA	TRBV7-9	TRBJ2-5	CASSLRIPPRETQYF	TGTGCCAGCAGCTTACGGATTCCACCGCGCGAGACCCAGTACTTC
TRBD1	NA	TRBV28	TRBJ2-5	CASITGGQETQYF	TGTGCCAGCATCACAGGGGGCCAAGAGACCCAGTACTTC
NA	NA	TRBV6-4	TRBJ2-3	CASSEQGMITDTQYF	TGTGCCAGCAGTGAACAGGGTATGATCACAGATACGCAGTATTTT
TRBD2	NA	TRBV7-3	TRBJ2-1	CASSLRTSGSWNEQFF	TGTGCCAGCAGCTTAAGGACTAGCGGGAGCTGGAATGAGCAGTTCTTC
NA	NA	TRBV7-2	TRBJ1-2	CASSTRGNYGYTF	TGTGCCAGCAGTACTAGGGGTAACTATGGCTACACCTTC
NA	NA	TRBV7-6	TRBJ1-4	CASSLGQGFTNEKLFF	TGTGCCAGCAGCTTAGGGCAGGGGTTTACTAATGAAAAACTGTTTTTT
TRBD2	NA	TRBV6-5	TRBJ2-7	CASSYSTSGYEQYF	TGTGCCAGCAGTTACTCGACTAGCGGTTACGAGCAGTACTTC
TRBD2	NA	TRBV29-1	TRBJ2-5	CSVHGLAGDQETQYF	TGCAGCGTACACGGACTAGCGGGAGATCAAGAGACCCAGTACTTC
NA	once	TRBV30	TRBJ2-5	CAWSVLGGGVQETQYF	TGTGCCTGGAGTGTACTGGGGGGTGGAGTGCAAGAGACCCAGTACTTC
NA	few	TRBV13	TRBJ1-2	CASSLWEEVGYGYTF	TGTGCCAGCAGCTTATGGGAGGAAGTCGGCTATGGCTACACCTTC
TRBD1	NA	TRBV7-2	TRBJ1-4	CASSFDRGNEKLFF	TGTGCCAGCAGCTTCGACAGGGGGAATGAAAAACTGTTTTTT
NA	NA	TRBV28	TRBJ1-5	CASSLIRDLQPQHF	TGTGCCAGCAGTTTAATCAGGGATCTTCAGCCCCAGCATTTT
TRBD1	few	TRBV6-5	TRBJ1-1	CASSVVQGVWAFF	TGTGCCAGCAGTGTCGTACAGGGGGTCTGGGCTTTCTTT
TRBD1	NA	TRBV28	TRBJ1-2	CASSLEQGGGYTF	TGTGCCAGCAGTTTAGAACAGGGGGGAGGCTACACCTTC
TRBD2	few	TRBV9	TRBJ2-1	CASSAGGTTDNEQFF	TGTGCCAGCAGCGCGGGGGGGACCACGGACAATGAGCAGTTCTTC
NA	NA	TRBV9	TRBJ1-3	CASSVGYRTVGNTIYF	TGTGCCAGCAGCGTAGGGTACCGGACAGTAGGAAACACCATATATTTT
TRBD1	NA	TRBV7-6	TRBJ2-6	CASSSGQITSGANVLTF	TGTGCCAGCAGCTCGGGACAGATTACCTCTGGGGCCAACGTCCTGACTTTC
TRBD2	NA	TRBV18	TRBJ2-3	CASSPPVSGSATDTQYF	TGTGCCAGCTCACCACCTGTTAGCGGGAGTGCTACAGATACGCAGTATTTT
TRBD1	NA	TRBV4-1	TRBJ1-4	CASSQGWGQNEKLFF	TGCGCCAGCAGCCAAGGTTGGGGACAGAATGAAAAACTGTTTTTT
TRBD1	NA	TRBV27	TRBJ1-2	CASSPRTGAYYGYTF	TGTGCCAGCAGTCCTAGGACAGGGGCTTACTATGGCTACACCTTC
TRBD2	NA	TRBV19	TRBJ2-2	CASRKREANTGELFF	TGTGCCAGTAGAAAGCGGGAGGCGAACACCGGGGAGCTGTTTTTT
TRBD2	once	TRBV7-2	TRBJ2-7	CASSLQRDHEQYF	TGTGCCAGCAGCTTACAGCGGGACCACGAGCAGTACTTC
NA	NA	TRBV14	TRBJ2-1	CASSQRQYSYNEQFF	TGTGCCAGCAGCCAACGTCAGTACTCCTACAATGAGCAGTTCTTC
NA	once	TRBV5-1	TRBJ1-5	CASSLTSGDQPQHF	TGCGCCAGCAGCTTGACGTCAGGGGACCAGCCCCAGCATTTT